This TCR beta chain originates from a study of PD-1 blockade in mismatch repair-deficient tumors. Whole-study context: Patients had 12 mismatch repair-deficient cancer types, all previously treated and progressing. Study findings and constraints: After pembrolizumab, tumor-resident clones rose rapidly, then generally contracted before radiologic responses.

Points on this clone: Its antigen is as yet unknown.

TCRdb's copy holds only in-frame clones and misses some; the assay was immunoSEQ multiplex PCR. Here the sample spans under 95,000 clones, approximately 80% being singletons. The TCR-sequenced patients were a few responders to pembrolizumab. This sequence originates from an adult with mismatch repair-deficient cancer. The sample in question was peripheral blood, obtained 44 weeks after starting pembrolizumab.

The CDR3 bases are TGTGCCAGCAGTCGTCAGAACACTGAAGCTTTCTTT. The encoded protein is CASSRQNTEAFF. The chain recombines TRBV6-6 with TRBJ1-1; D not certain. Germline CDR1 reads MNHNY; CDR2 reads SVGAGI (reference sequence). Trimming left V 5 bases short and J 1 base short, with 5 bases between. The CDR3 is 12 amino acids.